These 17 T cell receptor beta chains share one sample of origin, sequenced in a study of T cell responses to AZD1222 COVID-19 vaccine. The method was immunoSEQ multiplex PCR; TCRdb's version includes in-frame clones alone and lacks a portion of them. This table has approximately 100,000 clones, over 75% appearing once. The material sequenced was peripheral blood, taken on day 0 of AZD1222 vaccination. The source of these receptors is an adult in good health.

The rearrangement links TRBV5-8 to TRBJ1-5; D is uncertain. Germline values: CDR1 SGHTS, CDR2 YDEGEE. The V and J ends lost 6 bases and 9 bases respectively, with 10 bases between them. CDR3 size: 11 residues. This chain's CDR3 is CASNSPGPQHF. The CDR3 region has the DNA TGTGCCAGCAACTCCCCGGGGCCCCAGCATTTT.

The gene calls are TRBV6-6 and TRBJ1-3, with a tentative D call TRBD1 (6 bases). V lost 5 bases, J lost 0 bases, and 14 bases lay in between. The CDR3 runs to 16 residues. Germline lookup yields CDR1 MNHNY and CDR2 SVGAGI (reference sequence). CDR3 in amino acids: CASSRRPDSSGNTIYF. The CDR3 DNA reads as TGTGCCAGCAGTCGACGGCCGGACAGCTCTGGAAACACCATATATTTT.

The V gene is TRBV27, the J gene TRBJ2-1; the D gene could be TRBD1 or TRBD2 (5 bases each). The CDR3 has 12 amino acids. CDR1 is MNHEY and CDR2 is SMNVEV in the germline V gene (reference sequence). Trimming removed 6 bases at V and 4 bases at J, with 7 bases between. CDR3 sequence (DNA): TGTGCCAGCAGGGGGGAATACAATGAGCAGTTCTTC. Amino acid sequence: CASRGEYNEQFF.

V is TRBV5-1 and J is TRBJ1-2; D is perhaps TRBD1 (5 bases). The CDR3 has 16 amino acids. The V and J ends lost 0 bases and 2 bases respectively, with 14 bases between them. Germline lookup yields CDR1 SGHRS and CDR2 YFSETQ. In DNA form, the CDR3 reads TGCGCCAGCAGCTTGGCCTCCGGGACGGAGAACTATGGCTACACCTTC. Its protein is CASSLASGTENYGYTF. Full variable domain (missing parts from reference TRBV5-1 and TRBJ1-2): KAGVTQTPRYLIKTRGQQVTLSCSPISGHRSVSWYQQTPGQGLQFLFEYFSETQRNKGNFPGRFSGRQFSNSRSEMNVSTLELGDSALYLCASSLASGTENYGYTFGSGTRLTVV.

The chain combines TRBV27 with TRBJ2-1; D not resolved. CDR3 length: 15 amino acids. V lost 2 bases to trimming and J lost 0 bases, with 8 bases between them. From germline, CDR1 is MNHEY and CDR2 SMNVEV (reference sequence). DNA for the CDR3: TGTGCCAGCAGTTTAGACGGCAGCTCCTACAATGAGCAGTTCTTC. It specifies CASSLDGSSYNEQFF.

V is TRBV10-3 and J is TRBJ2-3; 12 bases line up with TRBD2. V dropped 2 bases and J dropped 3; count of bases not matched to a gene: 9. The germline CDR1 and CDR2 sequences are ENHRY and SYGVKD. This CDR3 has 18 residues. CDR3 coding DNA: TGTGCCATCAGTGAGCTGAGACCCGGGACTAGCGGGACAGATACGCAGTATTTT. Its protein product is CAISELRPGTSGTDTQYF.

The chain is built from TRBV18 and TRBJ2-2; maybe TRBD2 (5 bases). CDR3 length equals 14 residues. V lost 0 bases to trimming and J lost 6 bases, with 8 bases between them. The germline V gene has CDR1 KGHSH and CDR2 LQKENI. As DNA, the CDR3 is TGTGCCAGCTCACCACCGTCCGGGGCCGGGGAGCTGTTTTTT. Its protein is CASSPPSGAGELFF.

By share, this clone counts as medium-sized. The J gene is TRBJ2-3, the V gene TRBV27; the D is unclear. This CDR3 is built from 18 residues. Trimming cost V 4 bases and J 1 base, with 21 bases left between them. CDR1 and CDR2 (germline): MNHEY, SMNVEV (reference sequence). Here the CDR3 reads CASSSPFLGPDRTDTQYF. As DNA, the CDR3 is TGTGCCAGCAGTTCCCCTTTTCTTGGGCCCGACCGCACAGATACGCAGTATTTT.

The chain employs TRBV5-5 and TRBJ2-1; maybe TRBD1 (5 bases). Germline V CDR1 and CDR2: SGHKS, YYEKEE (reference sequence). Trimming left V 0 bases short and J 8 bases short, with 12 bases between. The CDR3 runs 14 residues. CDR3 region: CASSLGLGAYEQFF. The CDR3, as DNA: TGTGCCAGCAGCTTGGGTCTAGGGGCCTATGAGCAGTTCTTC.

The chain combines TRBV30 with TRBJ2-2; D is perhaps TRBD1 (6 bases). The CDR3 has 15 residues. CDR1 is GTSNPN, CDR2 SVGIG, per germline (reference sequence). V was trimmed by 5 bases and J by 0 bases, leaving 13 bases between them. Here the CDR3 DNA reads TGTGCCTGGGTGGGTAGGGGGACGAACACCGGGGAGCTGTTTTTT. The encoded protein is CAWVGRGTNTGELFF.

V and J are TRBV7-3 and TRBJ2-4, with D possibly matching TRBD1 (6 bases). Germline CDR1 reads SGHTA; CDR2 reads FQGTGA. The ends were cut back, 2 bases at V and 1 base at J, with 24 bases in the middle. CDR3 length: 20 residues. For the CDR3, the DNA is TGTGCCAGCAGCTTATATGGCAGGGGCATAAGGGGCGAGGCCAAAAACATTCAGTACTTC. Translated: CASSLYGRGIRGEAKNIQYF. The full variable domain, with the rest looked up from reference TRBV7-3 and TRBJ2-4, is GAGVSQTPSNKVTEKGKYVELRCDPISGHTALYWYRQSLGQGPEFLIYFQGTGAADDSGLPNDRFFAVRPEGSVSTLKIQRTERGDSAVYLCASSLYGRGIRGEAKNIQYFGAGTRLSVL.

This clone has only one observation. This chain uses TRBV10-3 with TRBJ2-6; TRBD1 aligns across 8 bases. Germline V CDR1 and CDR2: ENHRY, SYGVKD. The junction had 6 bases not matched to a gene; V was cut back by 0 bases and J by 11 bases. The CDR3 runs to 15 residues. In nucleotides, the CDR3 is TGTGCCATCAGTGAGTCAGGGACAGGAGTCCACGTCCTGACTTTC. Protein sequence: CAISESGTGVHVLTF.

The rearrangement joins TRBV6-2 or TRBV6-3 to TRBJ2-7, with D tentatively TRBD1 or TRBD2 (5 bases each). Germline CDR1 reads MNHEY; CDR2 reads SVGEGT. Between the trimmed V and J ends, which lost 6 bases and 0 bases, there was a span of 21 bases. This CDR3 region has 17 residues. The CDR3 spells CASSKLGLAQSSYEQYF. The CDR3, as DNA: TGTGCCAGCAGCAAACTGGGGCTAGCACAGAGCTCCTACGAGCAGTACTTC.

This clone was seen just once. At one end the junction does not follow the germline gene, possibly because of a read error. The CDR3 nucleotides are TGCGCCAGCAGCCAAGGGCAGGGGGCTGTCTCTGGGTTGCTCTTC. This translates into CASSQGQGAVSGLLF. This chain connects TRBV4-1 to TRBJ2-1; 8 bases match TRBD1. CDR1 is MGHRA, CDR2 YSYEKL, per germline. The CDR3 contains 15 residues.

The chain links TRBV5-1 to TRBJ2-1, with TRBD2 matching 10 bases. Germline-derived CDR1 and CDR2 are SGHRS and YFSETQ. V lost 1 base, J lost 8 bases, and 6 bases stayed unmatched. The CDR3 length is 15 residues. The CDR3 DNA sequence: TGCGCCAGCAGCTTGAGGCTAGCGGGAGTGGATGAGCAGTTCTTC. It translates to CASSLRLAGVDEQFF.

The gene calls are TRBV30 and TRBJ2-7; 7 bases map to TRBD1. V lost 2 bases and J lost 3; bases outside the gene matches: 1. CDR3 size: 12 residues. CDR1 is GTSNPN, CDR2 SVGIG, per germline (reference sequence). The CDR3 spells CAWSRQGYEQYF. In nucleotides, the CDR3 is TGTGCCTGGAGTCGACAGGGCTACGAGCAGTACTTC. The variable domain in full, with the rest retrieved from reference TRBV30 and TRBJ2-7, is SQTIHQWPATLVQPVGSPLSLECTVEGTSNPNLYWYRQAAGRGLQLLFYSVGIGQISSEVPQNLSASRPQDRQFILSSKKLLLSDSGFYLCAWSRQGYEQYFGPGTRLTVT.

This clone was counted only a few times. CDR3 nucleotide sequence: TGTGCCAGTAGTACGGCGCGGTCAGAGACCCAGTACTTC. It translates to CASSTARSETQYF. This chain joins TRBV19 and TRBJ2-5; D remains unclear. V lost 4 bases, J lost 4 bases, and 10 bases lay in between. The CDR3 spans 13 residues. In germline, CDR1 is LNHDA, CDR2 SQIVND (reference sequence).